The clone carrying this TCR beta chain has a count of ten or more. Its antigen remains unknown. These data come from a study of human T cells and chemical hapten exposure. Time point noted: patch test 2, 6 weeks after DPC sensitization. Treatment of the sample: therapeutic diphenylcyclopropenone sensitization with weekly scalp DPC. TCRdb reanalysed the RACE reads using MiXCR and keeps one entry per CDR3 protein. The top ten clones hold roughly 3.1% of a sample with approximately 87,000 distinct CDR3 sequences, about an eighth of them seen once. Germline lookup yields CDR1 MNHEY and CDR2 SMNVEV (reference sequence). The V end was cut by 1 base, the J end by 8 bases, with 12 bases between. The CDR3 is 15 residues long. Study-wide findings and caveats: Patch test score was positively correlated with the counts of PT1 expanded TCRs. There were significantly more large CDR3 similarity clusters among expanded TCRs than among controls.

The sequenced sample was whole blood, obtained in connection with sensitization to the hapten diphenylcyclopropenone (DPC). V usage is TRBV27 and J usage is TRBJ1-6, with D possibly matching TRBD1 (5 bases). This clonotype originated in a woman between 40 and 50 years old with alopecia areata. Some clones in this sample may be carry-over from other donors' samples. In DNA, the CDR3 is TGTGCCAGCAGTTTATATAGAGGCAGGGATTCACCCCTCCACTTT. It codes for CASSLYRGRDSPLHF.